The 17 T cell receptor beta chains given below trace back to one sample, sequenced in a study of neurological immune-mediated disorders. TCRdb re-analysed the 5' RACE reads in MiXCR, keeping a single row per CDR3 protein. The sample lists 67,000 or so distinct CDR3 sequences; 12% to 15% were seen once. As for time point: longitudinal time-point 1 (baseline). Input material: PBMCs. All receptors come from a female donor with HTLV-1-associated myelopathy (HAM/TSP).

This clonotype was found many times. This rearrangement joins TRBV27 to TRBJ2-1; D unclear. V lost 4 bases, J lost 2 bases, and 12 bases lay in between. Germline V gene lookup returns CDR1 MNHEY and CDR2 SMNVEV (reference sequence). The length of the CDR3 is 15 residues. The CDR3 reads CASSSLPLTYNEQFF. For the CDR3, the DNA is TGTGCCAGCAGTTCTCTACCTTTAACCTACAATGAGCAGTTCTTC.

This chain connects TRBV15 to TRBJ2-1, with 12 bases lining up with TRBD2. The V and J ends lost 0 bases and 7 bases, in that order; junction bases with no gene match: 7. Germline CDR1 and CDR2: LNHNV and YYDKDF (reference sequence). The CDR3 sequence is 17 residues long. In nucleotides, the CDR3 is TGTGCCACCAGCAGAGACAAGACTAGCGGGGGTTGGAATGAGCAGTTCTTC. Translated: CATSRDKTSGGWNEQFF.

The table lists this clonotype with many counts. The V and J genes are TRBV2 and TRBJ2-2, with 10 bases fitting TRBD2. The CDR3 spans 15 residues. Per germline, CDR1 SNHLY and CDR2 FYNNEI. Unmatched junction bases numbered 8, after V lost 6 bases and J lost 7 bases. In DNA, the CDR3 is TGTGCCAGCAGCGGTAGCGGGGGGAGTTTCGGGGAGCTGTTTTTT. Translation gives CASSGSGGSFGELFF.

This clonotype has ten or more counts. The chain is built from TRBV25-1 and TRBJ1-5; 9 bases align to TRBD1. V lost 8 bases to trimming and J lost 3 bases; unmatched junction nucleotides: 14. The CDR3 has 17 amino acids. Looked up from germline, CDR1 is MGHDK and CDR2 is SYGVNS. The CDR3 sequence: CASSIKTGGVFNQPQHF. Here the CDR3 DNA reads TGTGCCAGCTCTATAAAGACAGGGGGAGTATTCAATCAGCCCCAGCATTTT.

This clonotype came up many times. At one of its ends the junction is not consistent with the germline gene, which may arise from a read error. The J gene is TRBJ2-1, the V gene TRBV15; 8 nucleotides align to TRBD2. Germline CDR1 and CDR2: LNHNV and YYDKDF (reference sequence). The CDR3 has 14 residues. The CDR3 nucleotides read TGTGCTACCAGCTTACGGGGGGGCGGCTATGAGCAGTTCTTC. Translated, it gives CATSLRGGGYEQFF.

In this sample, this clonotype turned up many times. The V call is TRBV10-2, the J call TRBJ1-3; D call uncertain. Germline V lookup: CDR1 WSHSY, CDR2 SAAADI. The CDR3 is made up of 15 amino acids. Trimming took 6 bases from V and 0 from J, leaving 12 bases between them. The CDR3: CASRTGPYSGNTIYF. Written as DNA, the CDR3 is TGCGCCAGCAGGACCGGGCCCTACTCTGGAAACACCATATATTTT.

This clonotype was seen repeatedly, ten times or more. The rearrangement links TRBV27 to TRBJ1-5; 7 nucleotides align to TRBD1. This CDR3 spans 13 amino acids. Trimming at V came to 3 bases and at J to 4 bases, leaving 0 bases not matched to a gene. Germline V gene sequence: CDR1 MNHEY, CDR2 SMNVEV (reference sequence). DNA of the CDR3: TGTGCCAGCAGTTTCAGGGGGAATCAGCCCCAGCATTTT. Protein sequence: CASSFRGNQPQHF.

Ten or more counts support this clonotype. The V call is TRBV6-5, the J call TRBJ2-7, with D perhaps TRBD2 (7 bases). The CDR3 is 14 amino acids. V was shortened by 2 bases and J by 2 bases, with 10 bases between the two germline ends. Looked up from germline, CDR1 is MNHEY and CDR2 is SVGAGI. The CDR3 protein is CASSYGGAAYEQYF. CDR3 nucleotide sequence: TGTGCCAGCAGTTACGGGGGGGCGGCCTACGAGCAGTACTTC.

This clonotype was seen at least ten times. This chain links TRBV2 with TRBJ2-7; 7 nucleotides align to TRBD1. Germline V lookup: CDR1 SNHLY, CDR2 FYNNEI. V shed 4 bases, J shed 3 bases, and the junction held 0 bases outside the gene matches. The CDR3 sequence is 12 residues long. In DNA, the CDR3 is TGTGCCAGCAGTGGACAGGGCTACGAGCAGTACTTC. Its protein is CASSGQGYEQYF.

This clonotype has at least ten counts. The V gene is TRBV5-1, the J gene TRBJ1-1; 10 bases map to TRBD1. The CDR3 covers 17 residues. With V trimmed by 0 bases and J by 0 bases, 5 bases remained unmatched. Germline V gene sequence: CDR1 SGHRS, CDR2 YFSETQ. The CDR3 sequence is CASSLEGQGGMNTEAFF. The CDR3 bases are TGCGCCAGCAGCTTGGAAGGACAGGGGGGGATGAACACTGAAGCTTTCTTT.

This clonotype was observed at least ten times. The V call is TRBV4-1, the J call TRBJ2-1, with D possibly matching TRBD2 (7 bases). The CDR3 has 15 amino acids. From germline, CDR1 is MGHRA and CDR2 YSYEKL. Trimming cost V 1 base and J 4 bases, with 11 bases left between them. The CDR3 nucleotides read TGCGCCAGCAGCCAAGTCGAGGGGGGGTACAATGAGCAGTTCTTC. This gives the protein CASSQVEGGYNEQFF.

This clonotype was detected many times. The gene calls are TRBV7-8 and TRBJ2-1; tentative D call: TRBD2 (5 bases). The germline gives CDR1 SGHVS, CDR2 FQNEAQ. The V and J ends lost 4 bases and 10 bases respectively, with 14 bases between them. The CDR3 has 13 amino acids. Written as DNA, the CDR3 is TGTGCCAGCAGCTCGGCCCGGAGCGGAGAGCAGTTCTTC. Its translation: CASSSARSGEQFF.

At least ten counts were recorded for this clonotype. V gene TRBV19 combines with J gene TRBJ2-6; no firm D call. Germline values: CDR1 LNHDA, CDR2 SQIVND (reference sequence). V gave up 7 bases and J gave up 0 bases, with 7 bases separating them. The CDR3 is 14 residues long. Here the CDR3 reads CASTPSSGANVLTF. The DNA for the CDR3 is TGTGCCAGTACCCCAAGCTCTGGGGCCAACGTCCTGACTTTC.

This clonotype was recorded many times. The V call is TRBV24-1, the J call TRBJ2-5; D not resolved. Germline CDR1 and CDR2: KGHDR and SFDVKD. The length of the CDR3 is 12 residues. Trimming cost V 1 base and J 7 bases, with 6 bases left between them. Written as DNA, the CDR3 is TGTGCCACCAGTGATTTCTTCGGGACCCAGTACTTC. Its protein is CATSDFFGTQYF.

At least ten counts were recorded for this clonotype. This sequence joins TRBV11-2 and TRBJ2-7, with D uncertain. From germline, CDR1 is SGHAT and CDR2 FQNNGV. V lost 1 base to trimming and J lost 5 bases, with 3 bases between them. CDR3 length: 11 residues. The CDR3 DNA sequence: TGTGCCAGCAGCTTAGTGGACGAGCAGTACTTC. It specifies CASSLVDEQYF.

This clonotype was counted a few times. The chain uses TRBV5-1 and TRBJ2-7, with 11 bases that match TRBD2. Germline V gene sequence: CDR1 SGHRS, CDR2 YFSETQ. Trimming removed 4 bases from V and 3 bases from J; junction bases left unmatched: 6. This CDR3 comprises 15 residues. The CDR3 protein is CASSPLAGAIYEQYF. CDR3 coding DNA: TGCGCCAGCAGCCCACTAGCGGGGGCCATCTACGAGCAGTACTTC.

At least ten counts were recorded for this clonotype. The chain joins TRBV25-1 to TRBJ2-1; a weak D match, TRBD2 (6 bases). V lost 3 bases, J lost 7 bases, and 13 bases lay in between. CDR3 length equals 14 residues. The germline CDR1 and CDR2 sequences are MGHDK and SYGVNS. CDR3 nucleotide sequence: TGTGCCAGCAGTGACCGGGACTTAGAGAATGAGCAGTTCTTC. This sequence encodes CASSDRDLENEQFF. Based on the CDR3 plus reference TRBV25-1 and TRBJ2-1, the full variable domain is EADIYQTPRYLVIGTGKKITLECSQTMGHDKMYWYQQDPGMELHLIHYSYGVNSTEKGDLSSESTVSRIRTEHFPLTLESARPSHTSQYLCASSDRDLENEQFFGPGTRLTVL.